The 5 T cell receptor beta chains below come from one sample, sequenced in a study of blood T cell repertoires in COVID-19. Here immunoSEQ multiplex PCR was the method, and the copy in TCRdb shows in-frame clones only, minus some. The data contain about 350,000 clones, around 87% of them singletons. Sequencing was performed on peripheral blood. These receptors were collected from a woman between 50 and 59 years old with COVID-19, enrolled during active disease.

The chain joins TRBV30 to TRBJ2-1; 7 nucleotides align to TRBD1. The trim removed 4 bases at V and 6 bases at J, leaving 9 bases unmatched. CDR1 and CDR2 from the germline V gene are GTSNPN and SVGIG (reference sequence). The CDR3 length is 14 residues. CDR3 sequence (DNA): TGTGCCTGGACATCCAAGGGGGCTGGCAATGAGCAGTTCTTC. This codes for CAWTSKGAGNEQFF.

There are a few counts of this clone. The J gene is TRBJ1-2, the V gene TRBV7-9, with 7 bases fitting TRBD1. The CDR3 is made up of 18 amino acids. V dropped 2 bases and J dropped 4; count of bases not matched to a gene: 16. The germline gives CDR1 SEHNR, CDR2 FQNEAQ (reference sequence). CDR3 residues: CASSLTTTRDSSSYGYTF. CDR3 nucleotide sequence: TGTGCCAGCAGCTTAACAACGACTAGGGACAGTTCAAGCTATGGCTACACCTTC.

Only one count was recorded for this clone. V and J are TRBV27 and TRBJ2-1; 7 positions agree with TRBD2. The V segment lost 6 bases and the J segment 10 bases; nucleotides outside the gene matches: 3. Germline V gives CDR1 MNHEY, CDR2 SMNVEV (reference sequence). CDR3 length: 11 amino acids. Written as DNA, the CDR3 is TGTGCCAGCAGCTCACTAGCGGAGCAGTTCTTC. Translation: CASSSLAEQFF.

The chain has TRBV4-2 and TRBJ1-2; the match to TRBD1 covers 8 bases. With 4 bases clipped from V and 8 bases from J, the junction kept 9 bases outside the gene matches. The CDR3 extends over 14 amino acids. Germline CDR1 and CDR2: LGHNA and YNFKEQ. CDR3 region: CASSPRQGIMGYTF. CDR3 DNA: TGTGCCAGCAGCCCTCGACAGGGGATTATGGGCTACACCTTC.

The chain carries TRBV3-1 (or the pseudogene TRBV3-2) and TRBJ2-3; 9 nucleotides line up with TRBD1. Unmatched junction bases numbered 8, after V lost 6 bases and J lost 4 bases. Germline V gene lookup returns CDR1 LGHDT and CDR2 YNNKEL (reference sequence). This CDR3 contains 15 residues. CDR3: CASRLTGGASDTQYF. The CDR3, as DNA: TGTGCCAGCAGACTAACAGGGGGCGCATCAGATACGCAGTATTTT.